This T cell receptor beta chain appears in the sequencing data of a study of beta chain features in type 1 diabetes. Study summary: Healthy donors and patients had similar age, gender and cell yields.

Sequencing targeted expressed TCRB transcripts, as all isolated RNA had been reverse transcribed. The assay was immunoSEQ multiplex PCR, and TCRdb's table has in-frame clones only and misses some. Altogether around 250,000 clones are present, approximately 13% being singletons, with the ten largest covering roughly 0.019%. Findings and caveats of the study: In all four CD4+ subsets, TCRB CDR3 length was significantly, moderately reduced in type 1 diabetes. Healthy donors had naive, central memory and Treg TCRB repertoires that appeared less similar than those seen among patients. The study left unresolved whether HLA type influences TCRB rearrangement. VDJ junctions sequenced from type 1 diabetes patients showed fewer insertions and more deletions.

The CDR3 loop spans 15 amino acids. Germline CDR1 SGHTA, CDR2 FQGNSA. V lost 6 bases to trimming and J lost 0 bases, with 12 bases between them. This clone appeared a few times. Its antigen is undetermined. The chain has TRBV7-2 and TRBJ2-1; D uncertain. The origin of this receptor is a man under 40 with type 1 diabetes. The sample comprised naive CD4+ T cells from blood. CDR3 loop: CASRGPPSSYNEQFF. The CDR3 coding sequence is TGTGCCAGCAGGGGCCCTCCGAGCTCCTACAATGAGCAGTTCTTC.